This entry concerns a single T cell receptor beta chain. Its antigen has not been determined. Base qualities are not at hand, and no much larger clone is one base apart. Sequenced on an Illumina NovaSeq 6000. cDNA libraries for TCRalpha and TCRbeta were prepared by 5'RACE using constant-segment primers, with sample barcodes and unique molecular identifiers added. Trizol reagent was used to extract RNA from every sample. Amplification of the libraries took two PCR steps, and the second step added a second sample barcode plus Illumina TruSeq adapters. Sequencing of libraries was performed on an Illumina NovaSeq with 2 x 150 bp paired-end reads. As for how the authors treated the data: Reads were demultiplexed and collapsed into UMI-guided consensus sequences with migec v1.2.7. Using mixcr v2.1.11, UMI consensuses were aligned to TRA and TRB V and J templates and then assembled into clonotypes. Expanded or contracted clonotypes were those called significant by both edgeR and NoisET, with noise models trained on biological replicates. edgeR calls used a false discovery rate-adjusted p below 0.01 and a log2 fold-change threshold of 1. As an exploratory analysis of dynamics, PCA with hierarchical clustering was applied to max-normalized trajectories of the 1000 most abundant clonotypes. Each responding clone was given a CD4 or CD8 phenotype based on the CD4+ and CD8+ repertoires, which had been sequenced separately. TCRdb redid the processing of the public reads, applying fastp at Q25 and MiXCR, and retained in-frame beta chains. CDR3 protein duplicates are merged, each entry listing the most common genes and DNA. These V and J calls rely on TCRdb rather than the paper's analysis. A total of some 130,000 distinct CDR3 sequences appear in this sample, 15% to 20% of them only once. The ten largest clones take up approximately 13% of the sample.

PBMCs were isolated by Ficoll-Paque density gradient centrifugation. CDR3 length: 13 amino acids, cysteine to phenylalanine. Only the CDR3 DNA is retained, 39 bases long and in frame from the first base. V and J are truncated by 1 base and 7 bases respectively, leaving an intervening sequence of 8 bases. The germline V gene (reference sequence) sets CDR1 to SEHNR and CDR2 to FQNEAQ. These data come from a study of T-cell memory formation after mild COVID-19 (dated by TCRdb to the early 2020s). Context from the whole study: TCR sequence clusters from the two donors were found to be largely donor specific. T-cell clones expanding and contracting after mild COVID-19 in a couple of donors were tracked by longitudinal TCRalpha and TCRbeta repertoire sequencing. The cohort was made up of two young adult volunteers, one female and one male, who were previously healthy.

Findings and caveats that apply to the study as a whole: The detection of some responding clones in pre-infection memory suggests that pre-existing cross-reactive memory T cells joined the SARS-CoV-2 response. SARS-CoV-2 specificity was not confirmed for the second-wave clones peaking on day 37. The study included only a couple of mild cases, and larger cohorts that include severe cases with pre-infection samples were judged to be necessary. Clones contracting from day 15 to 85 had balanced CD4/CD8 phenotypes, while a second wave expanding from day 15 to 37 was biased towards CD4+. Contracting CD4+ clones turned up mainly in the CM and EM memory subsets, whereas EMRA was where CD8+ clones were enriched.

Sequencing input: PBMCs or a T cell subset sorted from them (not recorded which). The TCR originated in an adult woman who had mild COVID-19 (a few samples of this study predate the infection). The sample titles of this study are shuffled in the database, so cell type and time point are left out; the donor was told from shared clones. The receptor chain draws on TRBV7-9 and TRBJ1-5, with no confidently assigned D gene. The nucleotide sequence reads TGTGCCAGCAGCTTAGAAGTAGGACAGCCCCAGCATTTT. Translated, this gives CASSLEVGQPQHF.